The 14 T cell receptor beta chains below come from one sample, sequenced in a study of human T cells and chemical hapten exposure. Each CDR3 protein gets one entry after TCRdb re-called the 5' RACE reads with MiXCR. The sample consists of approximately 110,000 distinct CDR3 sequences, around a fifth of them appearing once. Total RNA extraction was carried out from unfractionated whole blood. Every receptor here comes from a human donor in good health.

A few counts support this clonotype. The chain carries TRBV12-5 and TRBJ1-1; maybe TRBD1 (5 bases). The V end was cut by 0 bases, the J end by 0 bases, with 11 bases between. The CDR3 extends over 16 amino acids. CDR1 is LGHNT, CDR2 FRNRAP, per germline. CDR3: CASGLVLGGVNTEAFF. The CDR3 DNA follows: TGTGCTAGTGGTTTGGTACTAGGAGGGGTGAACACTGAAGCTTTCTTT.

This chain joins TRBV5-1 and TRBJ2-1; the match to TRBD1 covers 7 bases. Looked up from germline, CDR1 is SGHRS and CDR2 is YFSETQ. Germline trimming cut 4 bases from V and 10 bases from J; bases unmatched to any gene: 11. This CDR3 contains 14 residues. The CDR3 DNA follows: TGCGCCAGCAGCCTGCTGACAGGGATACAGGAGCAGTTCTTC. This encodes CASSLLTGIQEQFF.

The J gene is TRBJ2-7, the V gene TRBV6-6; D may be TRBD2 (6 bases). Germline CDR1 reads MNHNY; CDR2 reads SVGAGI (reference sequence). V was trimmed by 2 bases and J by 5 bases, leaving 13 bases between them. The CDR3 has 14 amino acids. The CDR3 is CASSYGRDPNEQYF. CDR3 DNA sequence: TGTGCCAGCAGTTACGGGCGGGACCCCAACGAGCAGTACTTC.

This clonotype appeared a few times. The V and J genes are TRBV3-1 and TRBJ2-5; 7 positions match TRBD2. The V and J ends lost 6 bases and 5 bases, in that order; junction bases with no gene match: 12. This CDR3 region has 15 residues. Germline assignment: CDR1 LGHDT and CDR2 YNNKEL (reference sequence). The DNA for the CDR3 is TGTGCCAGCAGTCCACTTGCGGGAGCGGTGGAGACCCAGTACTTC. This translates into CASSPLAGAVETQYF.

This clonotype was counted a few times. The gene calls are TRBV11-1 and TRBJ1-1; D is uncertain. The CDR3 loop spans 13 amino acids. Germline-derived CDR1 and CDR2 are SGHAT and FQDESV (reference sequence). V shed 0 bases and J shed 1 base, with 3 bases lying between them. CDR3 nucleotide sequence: TGTGCCAGCAGCTTAGCGGAGAACACTGAAGCTTTCTTT. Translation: CASSLAENTEAFF.

The CDR3 coding sequence is TGCGCCAGCAGCTTGGTGGTTGGTGTGGGGGAGCAGTTCTTC. It translates to CASSLVVGVGEQFF. V and J are TRBV5-1 and TRBJ2-1; D gene uncertain. Germline-derived CDR1 and CDR2 are SGHRS and YFSETQ. CDR3 length: 14 residues. The V end lost 0 bases, the J end lost 10 bases, and 14 bases lay between the germline ends.

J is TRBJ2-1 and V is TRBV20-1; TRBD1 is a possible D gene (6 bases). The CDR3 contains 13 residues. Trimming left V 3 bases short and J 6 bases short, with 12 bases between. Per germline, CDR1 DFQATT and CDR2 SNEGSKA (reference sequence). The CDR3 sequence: CSASLTGPNEQFF. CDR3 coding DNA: TGCAGTGCTAGTCTAACAGGGCCCAATGAGCAGTTCTTC.

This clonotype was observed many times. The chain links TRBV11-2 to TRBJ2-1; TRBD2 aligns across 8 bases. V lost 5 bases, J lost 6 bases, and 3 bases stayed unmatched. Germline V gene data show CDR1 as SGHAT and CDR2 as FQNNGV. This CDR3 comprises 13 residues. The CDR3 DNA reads TGTGCCAGCAGCCCGGGACTAGGCAATGAGCAGTTCTTC. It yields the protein CASSPGLGNEQFF.

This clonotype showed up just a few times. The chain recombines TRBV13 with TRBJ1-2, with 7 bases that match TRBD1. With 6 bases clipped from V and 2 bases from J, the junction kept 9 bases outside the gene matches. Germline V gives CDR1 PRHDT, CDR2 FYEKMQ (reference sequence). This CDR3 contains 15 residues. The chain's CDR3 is CASRATGALNYGYTF. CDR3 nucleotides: TGTGCCAGCAGGGCTACAGGGGCCCTAAACTATGGCTACACCTTC.

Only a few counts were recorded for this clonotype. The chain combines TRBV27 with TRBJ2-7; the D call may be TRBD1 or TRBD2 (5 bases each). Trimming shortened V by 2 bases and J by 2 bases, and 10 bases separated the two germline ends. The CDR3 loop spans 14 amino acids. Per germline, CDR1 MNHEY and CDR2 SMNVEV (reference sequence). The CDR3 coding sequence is TGTGCCAGCAGTTTACTGGGGACGACCTACGAGCAGTACTTC. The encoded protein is CASSLLGTTYEQYF.

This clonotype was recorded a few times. The CDR3: CASSLEDRGLGYTF. The CDR3, as DNA: TGTGCCAGCAGCTTGGAGGACAGGGGGCTTGGCTACACCTTC. The chain has TRBV5-4 and TRBJ1-2, with 11 positions matching TRBD1. Germline trimming cut 0 bases from V and 7 bases from J; bases unmatched to any gene: 2. The germline gives CDR1 SGHNT, CDR2 YYREEE (reference sequence). CDR3 size: 14 residues.

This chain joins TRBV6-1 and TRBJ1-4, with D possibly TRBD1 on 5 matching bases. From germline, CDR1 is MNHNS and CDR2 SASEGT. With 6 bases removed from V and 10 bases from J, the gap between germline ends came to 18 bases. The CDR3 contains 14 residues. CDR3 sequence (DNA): TGTGCCAGCAGGGGGGTTTCGGGGGATGGAAAACTGTTTTTT. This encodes CASRGVSGDGKLFF.

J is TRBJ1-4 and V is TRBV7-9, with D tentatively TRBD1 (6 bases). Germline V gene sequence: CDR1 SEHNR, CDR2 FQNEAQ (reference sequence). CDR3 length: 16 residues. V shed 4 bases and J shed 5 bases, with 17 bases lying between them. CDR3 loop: CASSYFQQGRNEKLFF. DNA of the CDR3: TGTGCCAGCAGCTACTTCCAACAGGGAAGGAATGAAAAACTGTTTTTT.

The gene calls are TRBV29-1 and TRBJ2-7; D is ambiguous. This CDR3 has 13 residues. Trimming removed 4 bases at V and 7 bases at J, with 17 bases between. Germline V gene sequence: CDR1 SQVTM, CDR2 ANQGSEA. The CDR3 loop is CSVGSPLKLEQYF. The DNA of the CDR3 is TGCAGCGTTGGTAGTCCCTTAAAGCTGGAGCAGTACTTC.